A single sample gave rise to the 17 T cell receptor beta chains below, sequenced in a study of blood T cell repertoires in COVID-19. The method was immunoSEQ multiplex PCR; TCRdb's version includes in-frame clones alone and lacks a portion of them. The sample lists 380,000 or so clones; 80% to 90% were seen once. Sample: peripheral blood. All receptors come from a man in his forties with acute or convalescent COVID-19.

The chain employs TRBV19 and TRBJ1-5; 9 bases match TRBD1. The CDR3 spans 15 residues. Germline lookup yields CDR1 LNHDA and CDR2 SQIVND (reference sequence). J gave up 5 bases and V 8 bases, and 10 bases lay outside the gene matches. The CDR3 DNA sequence: TGTGCCAGTGGGACAGGGAACGGATTCGATCAGCCCCAGCATTTT. Translated, it gives CASGTGNGFDQPQHF. The whole variable domain, remainder taken from reference TRBV19 and TRBJ1-5, is DGGITQSPKYLFRKEGQNVTLSCEQNLNHDAMYWYRQDPGQGLRLIYYSQIVNDFQKGDIAEGYSVSREKKESFPLTVTSAQKNPTAFYLCASGTGNGFDQPQHFGDGTRLSIL.

This clone was counted a few times. The chain uses TRBV7-9 and TRBJ2-1, with TRBD2 matching over 10 bases. Germline lookup yields CDR1 SEHNR and CDR2 FQNEAQ (reference sequence). J lost 15 bases, V lost 3 bases, and 14 bases had no gene match. The CDR3 spans 15 residues. The CDR3 is CASSFLNGLAAQTFF. In nucleotides, the CDR3 is TGTGCCAGCAGCTTCTTAAACGGACTAGCGGCACAGACGTTCTTC.

The CDR3 sequence is CASSPGLGGITDTQYF. CDR3 nucleotides: TGTGCCAGCAGCCCCGGCCTCGGGGGAATCACAGATACGCAGTATTTT. The chain links TRBV14 to TRBJ2-3, with a tentative D call TRBD2 (6 bases). Germline V gives CDR1 SGHDN, CDR2 FVKESK. V dropped 4 bases and J dropped 2 bases, with 16 bases sitting between them. CDR3 length: 16 residues.

The chain has TRBV30 and TRBJ1-1, with 7 bases identical to TRBD1. The CDR3 has 11 residues. Germline CDR1 is GTSNPN and CDR2 is SVGIG (reference sequence). V lost 7 bases and J lost 8; bases outside the gene matches: 7. CDR3 amino acids: CASVQGREAFF. CDR3 DNA sequence: TGTGCCTCGGTACAGGGGCGGGAAGCTTTCTTT.

J is TRBJ1-2 and V is TRBV27; 7 nucleotides line up with TRBD1. After removal of 0 bases from V and 4 bases from J, the junction contained 2 bases not matched to a gene. Per the germline V gene, CDR1 is MNHEY and CDR2 is SMNVEV (reference sequence). This CDR3 is built from 14 residues. CDR3 loop: CASSLSGTVYGYTF. For the CDR3, the DNA is TGTGCCAGCAGTTTATCCGGGACAGTCTATGGCTACACCTTC.

The chain couples TRBV5-1 to TRBJ1-1, with TRBD1 as a possible D gene (5 bases). The germline V gene encodes CDR1 SGHRS and CDR2 YFSETQ. Trimming left V 3 bases short and J 2 bases short, with 11 bases between. The CDR3 extends over 14 amino acids. Here the CDR3 DNA reads TGCGCCAGCAGCTGGAACCAGGGTAACACTGAAGCTTTCTTT. Translating it yields CASSWNQGNTEAFF. Drawing the rest from reference TRBV5-1 and TRBJ1-1, the complete variable domain is KAGVTQTPRYLIKTRGQQVTLSCSPISGHRSVSWYQQTPGQGLQFLFEYFSETQRNKGNFPGRFSGRQFSNSRSEMNVSTLELGDSALYLCASSWNQGNTEAFFGQGTRLTVV.

This clone has only a few counts. At one end, the junction sequence differs from germline, possibly due to a read error. The CDR3 bases are TGTGCTAGCAGCTTAACTACGGGGAGCTCCTACAATGAGCAGTTCTTC. Its translation is CASSLTTGSSYNEQFF. This rearrangement joins TRBV7-7 to TRBJ2-1, with D perhaps TRBD2 (5 bases). CDR1 is SSHAT, CDR2 FNYEAQ, per germline (reference sequence). The CDR3 length is 16 residues.

The chain is built from TRBV10-3 and TRBJ2-7, with D possibly being TRBD1 (7 bases). The CDR3 sequence is 15 residues long. The ends were cut back, 0 bases at V and 5 bases at J, with 14 bases in the middle. The germline V gene has CDR1 ENHRY and CDR2 SYGVKD. The CDR3 DNA reads as TGTGCCATCAGTGAGTCGCCGACAGGGAGGAACGAGCAGTACTTC. Translated: CAISESPTGRNEQYF.

This clone was counted a single time. The chain is built from TRBV6-5 and TRBJ1-5, with D unclear. The V gene's germline CDR1 is MNHEY and CDR2 SVGAGI. V was clipped by 6 bases and J by 0 bases, with 6 bases between them. The CDR3 totals 13 residues. The CDR3: CASRLDSNQPQHF. The CDR3 region has the DNA TGTGCCAGCAGATTAGATAGCAATCAGCCCCAGCATTTT.

This sequence joins TRBV25-1 and TRBJ1-6, with 10 positions matching TRBD1. The CDR3 sequence is 13 residues long. Germline lookup yields CDR1 MGHDK and CDR2 SYGVNS. The junction had 1 base not matched to a gene; V was cut back by 6 bases and J by 8 bases. In DNA, the CDR3 is TGTGCCAGCAGAGGACAGGGGGATTCACCCCTCCACTTT. This gives the protein CASRGQGDSPLHF.

The chain combines TRBV7-9 with TRBJ2-7; possibly TRBD2 for D (6 bases). V was trimmed by 4 bases and J by 4 bases, leaving 11 bases between them. The CDR3 spans 13 residues. Germline CDR1 is SEHNR and CDR2 is FQNEAQ (reference sequence). For the CDR3, the DNA is TGTGCCAGCAGCTCCCCCCGGGAGTACGAGCAGTACTTC. Translating gives CASSSPREYEQYF.

The chain recombines TRBV14 with TRBJ1-2; no clear D gene. The V end lost 1 base, the J end lost 4 bases, and 16 bases lay between the germline ends. Germline assignment: CDR1 SGHDN and CDR2 FVKESK. CDR3 length: 16 residues. CDR3 in amino acids: CASSQANSWARYGYTF. In DNA form, the CDR3 reads TGTGCCAGCAGCCAAGCTAATTCGTGGGCGCGCTATGGCTACACCTTC.

V usage is TRBV7-3 and J usage is TRBJ2-3; a weak D match, TRBD2 (5 bases). From germline, CDR1 is SGHTA and CDR2 FQGTGA. This CDR3 has 14 amino acids. Trimming shortened V by 3 bases and J by 5 bases, and 12 bases separated the two germline ends. CDR3 protein: CASSFRGLGDTQYF. The DNA of the CDR3 is TGTGCCAGCAGCTTTCGGGGTTTGGGAGATACGCAGTATTTT.

The gene calls are TRBV19 and TRBJ2-1; D is unresolved. Per the germline V gene, CDR1 is LNHDA and CDR2 is SQIVND (reference sequence). This CDR3 spans 13 amino acids. The germline V and J ends were trimmed by 5 bases and 4 bases, with 9 bases remaining between them. CDR3 in amino acids: CASSPGGYNEQFF. DNA for the CDR3: TGTGCCAGTAGTCCCGGCGGTTACAATGAGCAGTTCTTC.

The rearrangement joins TRBV28 to TRBJ2-5, with 7 bases fitting TRBD1. Trimming at V came to 4 bases and at J to 1 base, leaving 6 bases not matched to a gene. The CDR3 runs to 15 residues. Germline V gives CDR1 MDHEN, CDR2 SYDVKM. CDR3: CASSSFTGVQETQYF. CDR3 nucleotide sequence: TGTGCCAGCAGTTCATTCACAGGGGTCCAAGAGACCCAGTACTTC.

This sequence joins TRBV3-1 (or the pseudogene TRBV3-2) and TRBJ1-2, with D unclear. Deletions cut 5 bases from V and 7 bases from J, with 20 bases between. This CDR3 region has 15 residues. From germline, CDR1 is LGHDT and CDR2 YNNKEL (reference sequence). CDR3 region: CASSYGAAGVAGYTF. The CDR3 nucleotides read TGTGCCAGCAGCTACGGCGCAGCGGGCGTGGCTGGCTACACCTTC.

The CDR3 DNA sequence: TGTGCCAGCTATCGGAACCGGGACAGGGTAAATGAGCAGTTCTTC. It codes for CASYRNRDRVNEQFF. The rearrangement uses TRBV6-5 and TRBJ2-1; 9 nucleotides match TRBD1. V shed 8 bases and J 7 bases; nucleotides not matched to a gene: 12. Germline V gene lookup returns CDR1 MNHEY and CDR2 SVGAGI. CDR3 size: 15 residues.